A selection of T cell receptor beta chains follows, all from one sample in a study of CD8+CD57+ T cells in acquired aplastic anemia. TCRdb re-analysed the reads in MiXCR, keeping a single row per CDR3 protein. The sample yields approximately 250,000 distinct CDR3 sequences, 70% to 85% seen once. Sequencing was carried out using sorted CD4+, CD8+, or CD8+CD57+ T cells (not recorded which) from PBMCs. The receptor set was obtained from a human donor with aplastic anemia. The CDR3 runs from the conserved cysteine through the conserved F or W. The D gene is left open where the match is weak. The listing skips clone size in some rows; elsewhere it reads once, few, many or a size class.

J	V	size	D	DNA	CDR3
TRBJ1-1	TRBV7-9	-	TRBD1	TGCGCCAGCAGCCAGGACGGGACAGCGAACCTACGAGCTTTCTTT	CASSQDGTANLRAFF
TRBJ1-6	TRBV7-8	-	-	TGTGCCAGCAGCTTAGCGGGAGGTCGCGATACGCAGCTTCACTTT	CASSLAGGRDTQLHF
TRBJ1-1	TRBV6-1	-	TRBD1	TGTGCCAGCAAGGGGGGGGACCGACAGGGAGGAAACACTGAAGCTATCTTT	CASKGGDRQGGNTEAIF
TRBJ1-5	TRBV27	many	-	TGTGCCAGCAGTCCGGGGACCGGGAGCAATCAGCCCCAGCATTTT	CASSPGTGSNQPQHF
TRBJ1-2	TRBV7-6	-	-	TGTGCCAGCAGCTTAGCCCGCGGGTCAAAACAGAGCTACACCTTC	CASSLARGSKQSYTF
TRBJ2-5	TRBV11-3	-	-	TGTGCCAGCAGCTTAGGGGGGCAAGGGGGAGAGACCCAGTACTTC	CASSLGGQGGETQYF
TRBJ2-3	TRBV9	-	-	TGTGCCAGCGGAGGAGCTGGGAACACCCATTACTTCTATTTT	CASGGAGNTHYFYF
TRBJ2-1	TRBV7-9	-	TRBD2	TGTGCCAGCAGCACGCAAAGCGGCGGGGGGTACGATGAGCAGTTCTTC	CASSTQSGGGYDEQFF
TRBJ2-3	TRBV19	-	-	TGTGCCAGTAGCTTAGCTGGAGGAGCCGACAATCAGCAGTTT	CASSLAGGADNQQF
TRBJ2-1	TRBV11-3	-	-	TGTGCCAGCAGCTTAGATCTGAGGGCAAACAATGAGCAGTTCTTC	CASSLDLRANNEQFF
TRBJ1-1	TRBV7-6	-	TRBD1	TGTGCCAGCAGCTTAGCGTGGGGACAGACAAACACTGAAGCTTTCTTT	CASSLAWGQTNTEAFF
TRBJ2-3	TRBV7-9	-	-	TGTGCCAGCAGCTTAGGGGGCACAGATACGGAGTATTTC	CASSLGGTDTEYF